One sample yielded the 25 T cell receptor beta chains listed below, sequenced in a study of tumor-infiltrating lymphocytes in primary liver carcinoma (TCRdb year 2017). Instrument used: Illumina HiSeq 2500. Using a constant-region primer and ProtoScript II reverse transcriptase, TCRbeta-specific cDNA was reverse-transcribed from around 520 ng total RNA. TCRbeta libraries were built with three nested multiplex PCR rounds, a slightly modified ARM-PCR procedure. Multiplex TRBV1-TRBV30 forward primers and a Cbeta reverse primer were used in the first two PCR rounds, each of which was run for 9 to 11 cycles. Through fastp at Q25 and MiXCR, TCRdb rebuilt clones from the public reads, retaining in-frame beta chains. Every entry covers one CDR3 protein and lists the most common genes and DNA from its rows. This sample has some 55,000 distinct CDR3 sequences in its table, and about 73% of those were observed once. The ten top clones hold around 23% of the sample.

Without any cell sorting, total RNA and DNA were extracted together from around 20-30 mg of bulk tissue using the AllPrep DNA/RNA mini kit. Material for sequencing was liver tumor tissue from sampling region 2. The cell subset or site label, read with the paper, signifies: tumor region T2, inferior pole. These TCRs come from a man aged 35 to 55 with primary liver carcinoma and hepatitis B virus infection.

Comment on this clonotype: The junction departs from germline at one end; a sequencing error may be responsible. The V call is TRBV28, the J call TRBJ2-7; 7 bases match TRBD2. This CDR3 is 15 amino acids long. Germline V CDR1 and CDR2: MDHEN, SYDVKM. The CDR3 is CASSLREGWRDELYF. As DNA, the CDR3 is TGTGCCAGCAGTTTAAGGGAGGGCTGGAGGGACGAGCTGTACTTC.

With regard to this clonotype: One end of the junction does not line up with germline, which may come from a read error. The V gene is TRBV6-5, the J gene TRBJ2-7; 7 bases align to TRBD1. The germline gives CDR1 MNHEY, CDR2 SVGAGI. The CDR3 covers 16 residues. The CDR3 sequence is CASTYSGTDDSYEQYF. In DNA form, the CDR3 reads TGTGCCAGCACTTACTCGGGGACAGATGACTCCTACGAGCAGTACTTC.

The chain employs TRBV6-5 and TRBJ2-1, with 7 bases aligning to TRBD2. The CDR3 contains 16 residues. The germline V gene encodes CDR1 MNHEY and CDR2 SVGAGI. Unmatched junction bases numbered 17, after V lost 7 bases and J lost 8 bases. The CDR3, as DNA: TGTGCCAGCACTTATAGTGTCGGTCTAGCGGCATATGAGCAGTTCTTC. Its translation: CASTYSVGLAAYEQFF.

This clonotype was seen just once. The chain joins TRBV7-2 to TRBJ2-3; D perhaps matches TRBD2 (5 bases). V was shortened by 1 base and J by 4 bases, with 9 bases between the two germline ends. The CDR3 runs 14 residues. The germline V gene has CDR1 SGHTA and CDR2 FQGNSA. The CDR3 sequence is CASSLGGYADTQYF. The CDR3 region has the DNA TGTGCCAGCAGCTTAGGCGGGTACGCAGATACGCAGTATTTT.

This clonotype was observed once. The conserved phenylalanine or tryptophan normally closing the CDR3 is absent here, so this likely arose from a read error. The gene calls are TRBV11-2 and TRBJ2-7, with D perhaps TRBD2 (5 bases). The V gene's germline CDR1 is SGHAT and CDR2 FQNNGV. Trimming left V 2 bases short and J 2 bases short, with 10 bases between. The CDR3 length is 14 residues. The CDR3 sequence: CASSLIDGAYEQYH. The CDR3, as DNA: TGTGCCAGCAGCTTAATCGACGGGGCCTACGAGCAGTACCAC.

A note on this clonotype: No conserved phenylalanine or tryptophan is present at the end of the CDR3, so a read error is the likely explanation. The V gene is TRBV11-2, the J gene TRBJ2-2, with D hard to call. In germline, CDR1 is SGHAT, CDR2 FQNNGV. This CDR3 spans 17 amino acids. Between the trimmed V and J ends, which lost 2 bases and 7 bases, there was a span of 20 bases. CDR3 DNA: TGTGCCAGCAGCTTATATCGCACAGCTAGAAGATACGGGGAGCTGTTTTCT. Encoded protein: CASSLYRTARRYGELFS.

To note about this clonotype: A read error is possible here, since a much larger clone lies one base away. The final CDR3 position lacks the conserved phenylalanine or tryptophan, pointing to a likely read error. This sequence joins TRBV12-3 or TRBV12-4 and TRBJ1-1, with a possible D match to TRBD1 (5 bases). The CDR3 totals 15 residues. V was cut by 3 bases and J by 4 bases, with 15 bases left in between. The CDR3 here is CASSFRGEGITEAFL. The CDR3, as DNA: TGTGCCAGCAGTTTTAGGGGAGAGGGCATCACTGAAGCTTTCTTA.

As to this clonotype: One end of the junction does not line up with germline, which may come from a read error. The rearrangement uses TRBV11-2 and TRBJ2-3; TRBD2 might be the D (6 bases). The germline V gene encodes CDR1 SGHAT and CDR2 FQNNGV. The CDR3 sequence is 16 residues long. Written as DNA, the CDR3 is TGTGTCAGCAGCTACAGTTTAGCGGCTGAAACAGATACGCAGTATTTC. Its translation is CVSSYSLAAETDTQYF.

As regards this clonotype: One junction end does not reproduce the germline sequence, and a read error may be involved. The chain combines TRBV6-6 with TRBJ2-1, with 9 bases lining up with TRBD2. This CDR3 contains 15 residues. Germline V gene sequence: CDR1 MNHNY, CDR2 SVGAGI (reference sequence). The CDR3 region has the DNA TGTGCCAGCAGTTCTGCGACTAGCGGACACGATGAGCATTTCTTC. This gives the protein CASSSATSGHDEHFF.

This clonotype was counted a single time. One end of the junction does not line up with germline, which may come from a read error. The chain is built from TRBV11-2 and TRBJ2-2; D tentatively fits TRBD1 or TRBD2 (5 bases each). CDR3 length: 16 residues. The germline gives CDR1 SGHAT, CDR2 FQNNGV. CDR3 nucleotides: TGTGCCAGCAGCGCCCCGGGGCAAACTAACACCGGGGAGATGTTTTTT. It yields the protein CASSAPGQTNTGEMFF.

Remarks on this clonotype: At one of its ends the junction is not consistent with the germline gene, which may arise from a read error. This sequence joins TRBV10-1 and TRBJ2-2; D perhaps matches TRBD1 (6 bases). CDR1 is WNHNN, CDR2 SYGVQD, per germline (reference sequence). This CDR3 region has 14 residues. The CDR3, as DNA: TGTGCCAGCAGCCGGACAGACGGCACCGGGGAGCTGTTTTTT. Residues: CASSRTDGTGELFF.

The sample holds one count of this clonotype. Germline is not matched at one junction end, which may reflect a read error. The CDR3 protein is CTSTLNAGGQSYNEQFF. The CDR3, as DNA: TGTACCAGCACCTTAAATGCGGGGGGCCAGTCCTACAATGAGCAGTTCTTC. J is TRBJ2-1 and V is TRBV7-8; 8 bases match TRBD2. CDR3 length: 17 amino acids. The germline CDR1 and CDR2 sequences are SGHVS and FQNEAQ. The complete variable domain, with remaining parts taken from reference TRBV7-8 and TRBJ2-1, reads GAGVSQSPRYKVAKRGQDVALRCDPISGHVSLFWYQQALGQGPEFLTYFQNEAQLDKSGLPSDRFFAERPEGSVSTLKIQRTQQEDSAVYLCTSTLNAGGQSYNEQFFGPGTRLTVL.

This clonotype was seen at least ten times. The chain employs TRBV28 and TRBJ1-5; no clear D gene. Between the trimmed V and J ends, which lost 10 bases and 6 bases, there was a span of 10 bases. The germline V gene has CDR1 MDHEN and CDR2 SYDVKM. The CDR3 has 11 residues. CDR3 bases: TGTGCCACCCATCGAAGTCAGCCCCAGCATTTT. Translated, it gives CATHRSQPQHF.

As regards this clonotype: A much larger clone sits a single nucleotide away, making a read error possible. This rearrangement joins TRBV13 to TRBJ2-7, with D hard to call. In germline, CDR1 is PRHDT, CDR2 FYEKMQ (reference sequence). The CDR3 is made up of 14 amino acids. CDR3 residues: CASNLVGGSYEQYF. The CDR3 nucleotides read TGTGCCAGCAACTTAGTTGGTGGATCCTACGAGCAGTACTTC.

The CDR3 region has the DNA TGTGCCAGCGGCCTAGGCGGGACTCTATCCTACGAGCAGTACTTC. Protein product: CASGLGGTLSYEQYF. The chain recombines TRBV11-2 with TRBJ2-7; TRBD2 is a possible D gene (6 bases). The CDR3 loop spans 15 amino acids. Trimming left V 8 bases short and J 1 base short, with 18 bases between. Germline V gives CDR1 SGHAT, CDR2 FQNNGV.

The chain has TRBV4-1 and TRBJ1-5; D uncertain. This CDR3 has 15 amino acids. Per germline, CDR1 MGHRA and CDR2 YSYEKL. Trimming removed 10 bases at V and 2 bases at J, with 18 bases between. The CDR3 here is CAKSQGGGGNQPQHF. DNA for the CDR3: TGCGCCAAGAGCCAAGGTGGAGGAGGCAATCAGCCCCAGCATTTT.

This clonotype was observed many times. The rearrangement links TRBV29-1 to TRBJ1-2; tentative D call: TRBD1 (5 bases). With 3 bases removed from V and 8 bases from J, the gap between germline ends came to 10 bases. Germline V gives CDR1 SQVTM, CDR2 ANQGSEA. The CDR3 runs to 11 residues. The DNA of the CDR3 is TGCAGCGTTGATCGGGGGAGCGGCTACACCTTC. This translates into CSVDRGSGYTF.

The chain's CDR3 is CASSPGLLAYDEQFF. The CDR3 DNA is TGTGCCAGCAGTCCGGGACTACTGGCATACGATGAGCAGTTCTTC. The chain couples TRBV6-5 to TRBJ2-1; TRBD2 matches 7 bases. V shed 5 bases, J shed 8 bases, and the junction held 12 bases outside the gene matches. The CDR3 length is 15 residues. Per the germline V gene, CDR1 is MNHEY and CDR2 is SVGAGI.

This clonotype turned up a few times. This chain connects TRBV14 to TRBJ1-1, with D hard to call. The CDR3 has 12 residues. V was pared by 8 bases and J by 6 bases, with 13 bases between. Per the germline V gene, CDR1 is SGHDN and CDR2 is FVKESK. The CDR3 DNA is TGTGCCAGCGGTCAGGACCGGGCTGAAGCTTTCTTT. Translation: CASGQDRAEAFF.

A word on this clonotype: One junction end does not reproduce the germline sequence, and a read error may be involved. In DNA, the CDR3 is TGCGCCAGCAGCTTTGAAAATGACCAGTTCTTC. This sequence encodes CASSFENDQFF. This chain joins TRBV5-1 and TRBJ2-1; D unclear. The CDR3 has 11 amino acids. Germline CDR1 and CDR2: SGHRS and YFSETQ. Using reference TRBV5-1 and TRBJ2-1 for the parts outside the CDR3, the full variable domain is KAGVTQTPRYLIKTRGQQVTLSCSPISGHRSVSWYQQTPGQGLQFLFEYFSETQRNKGNFPGRFSGRQFSNSRSEMNVSTLELGDSALYLCASSFENDQFFGPGTRLTVL.

Notes on this clonotype: This may be a read error: a much more frequent sequence differs by one nucleotide. The chain carries TRBV7-9 and TRBJ2-3, with D hard to call. The CDR3 is made up of 11 amino acids. The V end was cut by 10 bases, the J end by 2 bases, with 7 bases between. Germline V lookup: CDR1 SEHNR, CDR2 FQNEAQ (reference sequence). The CDR3 DNA is TGTGCCACCACGGACACAGATACGCAGTATTTT. This gives the protein CATTDTDTQYF.

As to this clonotype: The junction differs from germline at one of its ends, possibly a read error. The chain employs TRBV5-6 and TRBJ1-1; unclear D gene. Per germline, CDR1 SGHDT and CDR2 YYEEEE. The CDR3 consists of 13 residues. The CDR3 is CDSSLYHNTEVFF. For the CDR3, the DNA is TGTGACAGCAGCTTGTACCATAACACTGAAGTTTTCTTT.

On this clonotype: Sequence at one end of the junction differs from germline and may be a read error. This chain uses TRBV11-2 with TRBJ2-1; D is perhaps TRBD2 (5 bases). CDR1 SGHAT and CDR2 FQNNGV come from the germline V gene. CDR3 length: 18 amino acids. CDR3 sequence: CASSLGTGWRRSYNEQLF. The CDR3 DNA is TGTGCCAGCAGCTTAGGGACTGGCTGGAGGAGGTCCTACAATGAGCAGCTCTTC.

The chain couples TRBV5-1 to TRBJ2-3, with 10 bases lining up with TRBD2. V shed 3 bases, J shed 5 bases, and the junction held 9 bases outside the gene matches. Germline CDR1 and CDR2: SGHRS and YFSETQ. The CDR3 spans 16 residues. The CDR3 reads CASSSNPSGSGDTQYF. The CDR3 coding sequence is TGCGCCAGCAGCTCAAATCCTAGCGGGAGTGGAGATACGCAGTATTTT.

Many counts were recorded for this clonotype. This chain joins TRBV30 and TRBJ2-2; no clear D. Germline-derived CDR1 and CDR2 are GTSNPN and SVGIG (reference sequence). This CDR3 spans 16 amino acids. The V end lost 2 bases, the J end lost 3 bases, and 16 bases lay between the germline ends. CDR3 DNA: TGTGCCTGGAGTTCGTTTGGGTCAGCCGACACCGGGGAGCTGTTTTTT. Amino acid sequence: CAWSSFGSADTGELFF.